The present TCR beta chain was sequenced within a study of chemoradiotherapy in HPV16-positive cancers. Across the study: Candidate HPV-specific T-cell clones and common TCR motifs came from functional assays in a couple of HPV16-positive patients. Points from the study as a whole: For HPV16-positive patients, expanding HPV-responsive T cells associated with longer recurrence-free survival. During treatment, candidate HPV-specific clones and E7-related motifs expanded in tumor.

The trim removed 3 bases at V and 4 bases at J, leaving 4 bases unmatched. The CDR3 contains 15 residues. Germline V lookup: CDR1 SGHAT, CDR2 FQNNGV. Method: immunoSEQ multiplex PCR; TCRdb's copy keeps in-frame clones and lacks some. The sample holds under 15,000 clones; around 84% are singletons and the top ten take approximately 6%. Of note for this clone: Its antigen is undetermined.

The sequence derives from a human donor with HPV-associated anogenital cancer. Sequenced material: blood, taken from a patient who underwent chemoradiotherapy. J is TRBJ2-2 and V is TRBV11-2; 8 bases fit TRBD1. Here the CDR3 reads CASSFYRGITGELFF. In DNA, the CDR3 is TGTGCCAGCAGCTTCTACAGGGGGATCACCGGGGAGCTGTTTTTT.